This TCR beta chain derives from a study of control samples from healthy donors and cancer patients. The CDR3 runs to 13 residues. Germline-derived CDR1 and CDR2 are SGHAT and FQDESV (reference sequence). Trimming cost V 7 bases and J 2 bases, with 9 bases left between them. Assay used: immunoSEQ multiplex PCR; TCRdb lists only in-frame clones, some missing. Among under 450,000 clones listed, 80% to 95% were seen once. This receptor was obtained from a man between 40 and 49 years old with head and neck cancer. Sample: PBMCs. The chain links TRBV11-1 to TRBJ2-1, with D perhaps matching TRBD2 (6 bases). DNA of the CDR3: TGTGCCAGCAAACGGGGGACCTACAATGAGCAGTTCTTC. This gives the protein CASKRGTYNEQFF.